The 14 T cell receptor beta chains given below trace back to one sample, sequenced in a study of T-cell reconstitution after alpha-beta-depleted transplantation in children. Preparation of the TCRbeta library was carried out with unique molecular identifiers. Via MiXCR, TCRdb re-called the PCR reads, giving one row per CDR3 protein. Of fewer than 150,000 distinct CDR3 sequences listed, roughly 24% were seen once; the top ten hold 10%. Sequenced here: PBMCs, mostly from graft donor cells, sampled 180 days after TCRalphabeta/CD19-depleted stem cell transplant. These receptors all stem from a male patient aged 2 to 9 who had a stem cell transplant for chronic granulomatous disease, so the T cells may come from the graft donor.

This chain links TRBV7-9 with TRBJ1-1; TRBD1 agrees at 8 bases. Germline V lookup: CDR1 SEHNR, CDR2 FQNEAQ (reference sequence). The CDR3 runs 14 residues. The junction had 8 bases not matched to a gene; V was cut back by 1 base and J by 10 bases. The chain's CDR3 is CASSLDGTGRRAFF. CDR3 coding DNA: TGTGCCAGCAGCTTAGATGGGACAGGCAGACGAGCTTTCTTT.

This clonotype was observed a handful of times. V usage is TRBV15 and J usage is TRBJ1-6; no definite D call. V was cut by 6 bases and J by 8 bases, with 11 bases left in between. Germline CDR1 reads LNHNV; CDR2 reads YYDKDF (reference sequence). The CDR3 loop spans 13 amino acids. CDR3 sequence reads: CATSKPSYSPLHF. The CDR3 DNA follows: TGTGCCACCAGTAAGCCTTCTTATTCACCCCTCCACTTT.

The table lists this clonotype with a few counts. The genes are TRBV7-2 and TRBJ2-1, with 8 bases that match TRBD2. The ends lost 2 bases at V and 8 bases at J; junction bases unmatched: 8. CDR1 is SGHTA, CDR2 FQGNSA, per germline. The CDR3 is made up of 15 amino acids. DNA of the CDR3: TGTGCCAGCAGCTTAATGGGACTAGGGTCCGATGAGCAGTTCTTC. It codes for CASSLMGLGSDEQFF.

This clonotype was recorded at least ten times. This chain connects TRBV20-1 to TRBJ2-3; tentatively, D is TRBD1 (6 bases). Germline-derived CDR1 and CDR2 are DFQATT and SNEGSKA (reference sequence). CDR3 length: 13 amino acids. Trimming removed 7 bases from V and 0 bases from J, with 11 bases in between. The CDR3 loop is CSVRGPSTDTQYF. CDR3 DNA: TGCAGTGTCAGGGGCCCTAGCACAGATACGCAGTATTTT.

The rearrangement links TRBV18 to TRBJ2-5, with TRBD1 as a possible D gene (5 bases). CDR1 and CDR2 (germline): KGHSH, LQKENI. The CDR3 has 14 amino acids. The germline V and J ends were trimmed by 3 bases and 2 bases, with 10 bases remaining between them. For the CDR3, the DNA is TGTGCCAGCTCACCTGCAGGGTTTCAAGAGACCCAGTACTTC. As protein: CASSPAGFQETQYF.

CDR3 DNA: TGTGCCAGCAGTTTTGTCGGAGCTCGGGACTATGGCTACACCTTC. As protein: CASSFVGARDYGYTF. The rearrangement uses TRBV12-3 or TRBV12-4 and TRBJ1-2; D gene unclear. V dropped 3 bases and J dropped 3 bases, with 14 bases sitting between them. CDR3 length: 15 amino acids.

This clonotype appeared a few times. The chain combines TRBV20-1 with TRBJ2-5; 9 bases align to TRBD2. Germline CDR1 is DFQATT and CDR2 is SNEGSKA (reference sequence). The CDR3 is made up of 16 amino acids. V gave up 0 bases and J gave up 0 bases; unmatched junction bases: 5. The CDR3 here is CSARDSASGDQETQYF. The CDR3 DNA is TGCAGTGCTAGAGATTCGGCTAGCGGGGACCAAGAGACCCAGTACTTC.

This clonotype has a handful of counts. The J gene is TRBJ2-2, the V gene TRBV27; 8 bases fit TRBD1. Germline CDR1 reads MNHEY; CDR2 reads SMNVEV (reference sequence). CDR3 size: 13 residues. Unmatched junction bases numbered 5, after V lost 10 bases and J lost 4 bases. CDR3 DNA sequence: TGTGCCACCCAGACAGGGGTCACCGGGGAGCTGTTTTTT. Amino acid sequence: CATQTGVTGELFF.

This clonotype was counted a few times. The V and J genes are TRBV12-3 or TRBV12-4 and TRBJ2-3; TRBD2 matches 8 bases. V lost 5 bases to trimming and J lost 6 bases; unmatched junction nucleotides: 10. The CDR3 totals 15 residues. The CDR3 is CASSLRSGARDTQYF. CDR3 bases: TGTGCCAGCAGTCTACGTAGCGGGGCGAGGGATACGCAGTATTTT.

The sample holds a few counts of this clonotype. CDR3 coding DNA: TGTGCCAGCAGCTTATCGGACAGGGCGTGGGATGAGCAGTTCTTC. Translation gives CASSLSDRAWDEQFF. The chain recombines TRBV7-6 with TRBJ2-1; 8 bases fit TRBD1. The CDR3 extends over 15 amino acids. Germline CDR1 reads SGHVS; CDR2 reads FNYEAQ. The junction had 8 bases not matched to a gene; V was cut back by 2 bases and J by 8 bases.

This clonotype has a count of ten or more. The chain links TRBV5-1 to TRBJ2-2, with D perhaps assigned TRBD1 or TRBD2 (5 bases each). Trimming took off 4 bases at V and 5 bases at J, with 12 bases between the two ends. CDR1 and CDR2 (germline): SGHRS, YFSETQ. This CDR3 spans 14 amino acids. In nucleotides, the CDR3 is TGCGCCAGCAGCGCAGTCGGGGCTACCGGGGAGCTGTTTTTT. Protein: CASSAVGATGELFF.

The chain couples TRBV5-5 to TRBJ2-1, with D tentatively TRBD2 (5 bases). V was shortened by 4 bases and J by 2 bases, with 16 bases between the two germline ends. The length of the CDR3 is 16 residues. Per the germline V gene, CDR1 is SGHKS and CDR2 is YYEKEE (reference sequence). The CDR3 loop is CASSQEQRIPYNEQFF. CDR3 nucleotide sequence: TGTGCCAGCAGCCAAGAACAGCGGATTCCCTACAATGAGCAGTTCTTC.

This clonotype has only a few counts. CDR3 residues: CSARSRVSGTQPGSYNEQFF. The CDR3 nucleotides read TGCAGTGCTAGATCCCGGGTATCGGGAACACAACCTGGGTCCTACAATGAGCAGTTCTTC. The chain employs TRBV20-1 and TRBJ2-1; D is possibly TRBD2 (5 bases). V was shortened by 2 bases and J by 1 base, with 27 bases between the two germline ends. The V gene's germline CDR1 is DFQATT and CDR2 SNEGSKA (reference sequence). The CDR3 has 20 amino acids.

There are many counts of this clonotype. The V gene is TRBV5-5, the J gene TRBJ2-1, with D tentatively TRBD1 (6 bases). This CDR3 comprises 14 residues. CDR1 and CDR2 from the germline V gene are SGHKS and YYEKEE (reference sequence). Trimming cost V 4 bases and J 5 bases, with 13 bases left between them. CDR3 sequence reads: CASSLSTGNNEQFF. CDR3 sequence (DNA): TGTGCCAGCAGCCTATCGACAGGAAACAATGAGCAGTTCTTC. Looking up the rest from reference TRBV5-5 and TRBJ2-1 gives the full variable domain: DAGVTQSPTHLIKTRGQQVTLRCSPISGHKSVSWYQQVLGQGPQFIFQYYEKEERGRGNFPDRFSARQFPNYSSELNVNALLLGDSALYLCASSLSTGNNEQFFGPGTRLTVL.